This TCR beta chain came from a study of blood T cell repertoires in COVID-19. Study-level information: From the United States, Italy and Spain came samples of acute and convalescent COVID-19. PBMCs, B-cell-depleted T cells, or T cells provided the cDNA or gDNA that made up the material.

Germline-derived CDR1 and CDR2 are SGHTA and FQGTGA. V was clipped by 11 bases and J by 7 bases, with 20 bases between them. The CDR3 sequence is 13 residues long. Per the study methods: Amplification from reference gene primers served as the basis for estimated nucleated cell counts. Generated by immunoSEQ multiplex PCR, the TCRdb table keeps only in-frame clones and is missing some. The V and J calls and clone size were taken over from that table, and D and trimming were inferred from the DNA. This sample carries roughly 120,000 clones, 85% to 90% of them seen once, and the ten largest clones take approximately 1.1%.

The sample was peripheral blood. The V call is TRBV7-3, the J call TRBJ1-2; D may be TRBD1 (5 bases). The origin of this receptor is a human donor in a cohort sampled during active COVID-19. CDR3 sequence (DNA): TGTGCCGCCCGCCGGGGGGGGACGGCTGGCTACACCTTC. It encodes CAARRGGTAGYTF.